The 9 T cell receptor beta chains listed next were all sequenced from one sample in a study of T cell repertoires in cytomegalovirus infection (dated by TCRdb to between 2018 and 2020). The sample was run on an Illumina HiSeq 1500. In-frame beta chains were kept once TCRdb had trimmed the public reads at Q25 with fastp and called clones with MiXCR. For every CDR3 protein sequence, its rows merge into one entry that carries the most common genes and DNA. Across this sample there are about 76,000 distinct CDR3 sequences, with roughly 3.6% seen only once. The ten top clones hold approximately 4.3% of the sample. Sequencing was done on a sample of PBMCs. The receptors here all came from a human donor in good health (CMV status not recorded). Some clones in this sample may be carry-over from other donors' samples.

This clonotype was counted ten times or more. V and J are TRBV19 and TRBJ2-6; weak D call: TRBD2 (7 bases). V lost 6 bases, J lost 0 bases, and 18 bases lay in between. The V gene's germline CDR1 is LNHDA and CDR2 SQIVND (reference sequence). This CDR3 has 18 residues. The CDR3 region has the DNA TGTGCCAGTAGCCCGCGAGGGGGGGCGCTCTCTGGGGCCAACGTCCTGACTTTC. Translated: CASSPRGGALSGANVLTF.

This clonotype appeared a few times. The chain is built from TRBV28 and TRBJ2-5, with 9 positions matching TRBD1. The CDR3 length is 13 residues. V was clipped by 6 bases and J by 5 bases; unmatched bases: 4. Looked up from germline, CDR1 is MDHEN and CDR2 is SYDVKM. The CDR3 DNA is TGTGCCAGCAGAAGACAGGGGGACGAGACCCAGTACTTC. This translates into CASRRQGDETQYF.

There are many counts of this clonotype. The J gene is TRBJ2-1, the V gene TRBV6-6; D gene unclear. The CDR3 is 15 residues long. CDR1 is MNHNY and CDR2 is SVGAGI in the germline V gene (reference sequence). V gave up 2 bases and J gave up 0 bases, with 8 bases separating them. CDR3 nucleotides: TGTGCCAGCAGTTACGGCGATCCCTCCTACAATGAGCAGTTCTTC. Amino acids: CASSYGDPSYNEQFF.

This clonotype was found many times. V and J are TRBV12-3 or TRBV12-4 and TRBJ1-3; no definite D call. The length of the CDR3 is 14 residues. Between the trimmed V and J ends, which lost 3 bases and 0 bases, there was a span of 6 bases. The CDR3 here is CASSLPSSGNTIYF. The CDR3 bases are TGTGCCAGCAGTTTGCCGAGCTCTGGAAACACCATATATTTT.

This chain connects TRBV7-2 to TRBJ1-3, with D tentatively TRBD1 (5 bases). Germline assignment: CDR1 SGHTA and CDR2 FQGNSA. This CDR3 region has 16 residues. V was shortened by 5 bases and J by 0 bases, with 14 bases between the two germline ends. CDR3 bases: TGTGCCAGCAGCCCCCGGGGCCTAAACTCTGGAAACACCATATATTTT. Amino acid sequence: CASSPRGLNSGNTIYF.

Ten or more counts support this clonotype. The gene calls are TRBV30 and TRBJ1-1; a possible D gene is TRBD1 (5 bases). The CDR3 consists of 13 residues. Trimming took 0 bases from V and 3 from J, leaving 8 bases between them. Looked up from germline, CDR1 is GTSNPN and CDR2 is SVGIG (reference sequence). CDR3 region: CAWSVRGDTEAFF. The CDR3 DNA reads as TGTGCCTGGAGTGTGAGGGGCGACACTGAAGCTTTCTTT.

Ten or more counts support this clonotype. The chain joins TRBV7-3 to TRBJ2-3; unclear D gene. The CDR3 runs to 14 residues. Germline V gene data show CDR1 as SGHTA and CDR2 as FQGTGA. V shed 4 bases and J shed 4 bases, with 12 bases lying between them. The CDR3 nucleotides read TGTGCCAGCAGCTCGATGGGCCCCGCAGATACGCAGTATTTT. The encoded protein is CASSSMGPADTQYF.

Many counts were recorded for this clonotype. This rearrangement joins TRBV7-9 to TRBJ2-5, with D maybe TRBD2 (5 bases). The germline V and J ends were trimmed by 4 bases and 2 bases, with 14 bases remaining between them. The CDR3 covers 15 residues. Germline values: CDR1 SEHNR, CDR2 FQNEAQ (reference sequence). CDR3 amino acids: CASSSSDGIQETQYF. The CDR3 DNA reads as TGTGCCAGCAGCTCGTCGGACGGGATACAAGAGACCCAGTACTTC.

There are many counts of this clonotype. The V gene is TRBV6-1, the J gene TRBJ2-7, with 10 positions matching TRBD1. The germline V gene encodes CDR1 MNHNS and CDR2 SASEGT. There are 14 residues in the CDR3. V lost 5 bases to trimming and J lost 3 bases; unmatched junction nucleotides: 4. CDR3 loop: CASSLGDRGYEQYF. The CDR3 region has the DNA TGTGCCAGCAGTTTGGGGGACAGGGGCTACGAGCAGTACTTC.